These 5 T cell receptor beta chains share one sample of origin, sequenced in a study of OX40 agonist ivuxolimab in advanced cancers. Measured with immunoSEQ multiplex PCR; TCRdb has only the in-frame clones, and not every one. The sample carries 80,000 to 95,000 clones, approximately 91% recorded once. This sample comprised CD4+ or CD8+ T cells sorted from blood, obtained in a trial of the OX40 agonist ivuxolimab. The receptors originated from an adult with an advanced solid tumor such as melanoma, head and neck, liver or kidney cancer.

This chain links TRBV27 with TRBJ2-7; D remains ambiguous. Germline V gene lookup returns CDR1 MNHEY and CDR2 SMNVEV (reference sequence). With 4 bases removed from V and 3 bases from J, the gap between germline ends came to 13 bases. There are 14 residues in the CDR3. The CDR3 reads CASSSRVHGYEQYF. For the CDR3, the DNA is TGTGCCAGCAGTTCACGGGTCCACGGCTACGAGCAGTACTTC.

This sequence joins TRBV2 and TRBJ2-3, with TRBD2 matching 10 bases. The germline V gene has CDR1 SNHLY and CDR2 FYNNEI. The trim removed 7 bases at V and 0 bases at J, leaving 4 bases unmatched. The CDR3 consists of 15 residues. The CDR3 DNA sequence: TGTGCCAGCACCCTACTAGCGGGAAGCACAGATACGCAGTATTTT. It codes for CASTLLAGSTDTQYF.

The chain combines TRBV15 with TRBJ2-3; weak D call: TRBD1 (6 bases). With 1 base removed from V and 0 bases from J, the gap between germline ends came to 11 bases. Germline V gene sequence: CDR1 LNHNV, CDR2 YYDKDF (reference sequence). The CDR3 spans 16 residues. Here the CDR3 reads CATSRGLDSSTDTQYF. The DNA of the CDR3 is TGTGCCACCAGCAGAGGGTTGGACAGCAGCACAGATACGCAGTATTTT.

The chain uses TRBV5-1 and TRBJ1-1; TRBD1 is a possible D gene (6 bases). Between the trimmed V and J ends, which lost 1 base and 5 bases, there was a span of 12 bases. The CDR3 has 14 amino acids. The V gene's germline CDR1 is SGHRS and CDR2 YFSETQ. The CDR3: CASSLSGAGTEAFF. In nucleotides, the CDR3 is TGCGCCAGCAGCTTGTCGGGGGCAGGAACTGAAGCTTTCTTT.

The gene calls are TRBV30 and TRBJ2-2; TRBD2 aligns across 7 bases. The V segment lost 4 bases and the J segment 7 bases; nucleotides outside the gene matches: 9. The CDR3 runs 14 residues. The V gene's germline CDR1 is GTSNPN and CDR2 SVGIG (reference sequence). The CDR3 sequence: CAWNAGVENGELFF. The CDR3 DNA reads TGTGCCTGGAATGCGGGAGTTGAAAACGGGGAGCTGTTTTTT.